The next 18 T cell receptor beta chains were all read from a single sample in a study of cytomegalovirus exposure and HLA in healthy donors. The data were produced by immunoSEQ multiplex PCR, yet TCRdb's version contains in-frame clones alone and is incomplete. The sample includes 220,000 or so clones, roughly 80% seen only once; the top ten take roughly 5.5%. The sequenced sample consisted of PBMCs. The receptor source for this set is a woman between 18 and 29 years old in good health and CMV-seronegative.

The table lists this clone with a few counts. CDR3 in amino acids: CASSLAPQGPGETQYF. As DNA, the CDR3 is TGTGCCAGCAGCTTAGCCCCACAGGGCCCCGGAGAGACCCAGTACTTC. This sequence joins TRBV7-6 and TRBJ2-5, with D possibly matching TRBD1 (6 bases). The CDR3 consists of 16 residues. Germline V gene lookup returns CDR1 SGHVS and CDR2 FNYEAQ. Trimming left V 0 bases short and J 4 bases short, with 15 bases between.

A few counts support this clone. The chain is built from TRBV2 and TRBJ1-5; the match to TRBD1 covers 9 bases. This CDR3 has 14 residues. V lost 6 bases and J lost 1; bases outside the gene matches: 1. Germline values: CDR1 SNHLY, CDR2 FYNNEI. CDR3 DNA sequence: TGTGCCAGCAGGGGACAGGGAAGCAATCAGCCCCAGCATTTT. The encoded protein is CASRGQGSNQPQHF.

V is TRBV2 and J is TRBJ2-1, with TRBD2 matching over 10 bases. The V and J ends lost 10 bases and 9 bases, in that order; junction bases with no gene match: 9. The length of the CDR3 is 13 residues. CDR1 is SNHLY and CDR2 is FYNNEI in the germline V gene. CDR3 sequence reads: CATTLAGVGEQFF. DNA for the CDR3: TGTGCCACCACCCTAGCGGGAGTTGGTGAGCAGTTCTTC.

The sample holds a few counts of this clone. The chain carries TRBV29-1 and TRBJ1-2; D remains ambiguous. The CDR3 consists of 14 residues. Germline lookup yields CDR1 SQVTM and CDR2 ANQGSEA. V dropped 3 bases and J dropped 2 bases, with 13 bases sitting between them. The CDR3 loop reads CSVDGPLGNYGYTF. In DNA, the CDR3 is TGCAGCGTTGATGGGCCCCTCGGCAACTATGGCTACACCTTC.

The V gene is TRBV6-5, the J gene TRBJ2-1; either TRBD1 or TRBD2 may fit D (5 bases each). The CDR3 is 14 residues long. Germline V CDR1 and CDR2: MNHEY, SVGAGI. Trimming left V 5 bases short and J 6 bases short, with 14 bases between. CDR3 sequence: CASSPGAPGNEQFF. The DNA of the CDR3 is TGTGCCAGCAGTCCCGGGGCCCCGGGCAATGAGCAGTTCTTC.

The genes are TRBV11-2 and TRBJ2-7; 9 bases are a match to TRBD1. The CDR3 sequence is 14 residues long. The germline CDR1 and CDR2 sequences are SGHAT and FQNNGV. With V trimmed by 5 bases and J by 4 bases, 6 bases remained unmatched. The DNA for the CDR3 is TGTGCCAGCAGCCGGGACAGGGAACCTTACGAGCAGTACTTC. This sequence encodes CASSRDREPYEQYF.

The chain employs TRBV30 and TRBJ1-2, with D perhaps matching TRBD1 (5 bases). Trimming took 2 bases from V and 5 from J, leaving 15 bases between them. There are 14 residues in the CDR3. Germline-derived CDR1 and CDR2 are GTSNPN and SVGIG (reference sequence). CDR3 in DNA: TGTGCCTGGAGTTCAGGGCGTTTAGGGTATGGCTACACCTTC. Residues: CAWSSGRLGYGYTF.

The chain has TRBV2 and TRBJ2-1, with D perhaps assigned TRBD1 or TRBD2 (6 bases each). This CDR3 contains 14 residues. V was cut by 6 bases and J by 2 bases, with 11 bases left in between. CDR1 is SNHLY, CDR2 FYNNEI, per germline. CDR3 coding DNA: TGTGCCAGCAGAGGTAGGGGGGCCTACAATGAGCAGTTCTTC. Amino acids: CASRGRGAYNEQFF.

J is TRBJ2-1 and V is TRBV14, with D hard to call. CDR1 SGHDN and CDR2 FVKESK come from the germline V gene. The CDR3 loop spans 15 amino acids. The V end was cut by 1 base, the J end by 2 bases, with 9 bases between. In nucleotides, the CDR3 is TGTGCCAGCAGCCAAGTAGCCGGCGCCTACAATGAGCAGTTCTTC. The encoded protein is CASSQVAGAYNEQFF.

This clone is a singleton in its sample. In nucleotides, the CDR3 is TGTGCCAGCAGTTACTCGGCAGCCCGGAACTATGGCTACACCTTC. This translates into CASSYSAARNYGYTF. The gene calls are TRBV6-5 and TRBJ1-2; D is ambiguous. Germline V CDR1 and CDR2: MNHEY, SVGAGI. CDR3 length: 15 residues. V lost 0 bases to trimming and J lost 2 bases, with 10 bases between them.

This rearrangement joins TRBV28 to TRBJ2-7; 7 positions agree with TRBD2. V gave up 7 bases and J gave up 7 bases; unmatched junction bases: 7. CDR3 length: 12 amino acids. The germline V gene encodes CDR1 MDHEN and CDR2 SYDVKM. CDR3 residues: CASTSGGGEQYF. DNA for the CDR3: TGTGCCAGCACCTCGGGGGGAGGGGAGCAGTACTTC.

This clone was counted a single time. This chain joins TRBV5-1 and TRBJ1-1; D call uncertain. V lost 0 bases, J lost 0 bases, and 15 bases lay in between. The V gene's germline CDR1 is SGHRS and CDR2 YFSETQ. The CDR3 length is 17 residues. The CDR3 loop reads CASSLVASPWVNTEAFF. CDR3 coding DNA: TGCGCCAGCAGCTTGGTGGCTTCCCCCTGGGTGAACACTGAAGCTTTCTTT.

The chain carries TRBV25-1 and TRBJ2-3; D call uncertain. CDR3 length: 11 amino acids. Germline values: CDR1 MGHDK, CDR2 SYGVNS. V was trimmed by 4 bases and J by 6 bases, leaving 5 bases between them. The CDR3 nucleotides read TGTGCCAGCAGTGGGGTGGATACGCAGTATTTT. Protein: CASSGVDTQYF.

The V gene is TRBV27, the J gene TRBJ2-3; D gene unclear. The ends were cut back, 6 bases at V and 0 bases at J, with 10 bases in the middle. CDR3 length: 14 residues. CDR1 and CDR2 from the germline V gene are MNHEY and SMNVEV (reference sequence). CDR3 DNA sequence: TGTGCCAGCAGAAGGTACCCTAGCACAGATACGCAGTATTTT. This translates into CASRRYPSTDTQYF.

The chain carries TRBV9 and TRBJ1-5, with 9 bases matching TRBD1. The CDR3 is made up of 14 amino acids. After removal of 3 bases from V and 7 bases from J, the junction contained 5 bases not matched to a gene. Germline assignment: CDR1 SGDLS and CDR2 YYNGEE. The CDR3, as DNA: TGTGCCAGCAGCGATGGGACAGGGAGCCAGCCCCAGCATTTT. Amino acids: CASSDGTGSQPQHF.

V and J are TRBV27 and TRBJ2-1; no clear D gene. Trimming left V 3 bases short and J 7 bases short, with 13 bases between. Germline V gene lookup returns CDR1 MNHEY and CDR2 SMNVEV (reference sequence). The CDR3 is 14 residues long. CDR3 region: CASSFPSPGNEQFF. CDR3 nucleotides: TGTGCCAGCAGTTTCCCCTCGCCCGGAAATGAGCAGTTCTTC.

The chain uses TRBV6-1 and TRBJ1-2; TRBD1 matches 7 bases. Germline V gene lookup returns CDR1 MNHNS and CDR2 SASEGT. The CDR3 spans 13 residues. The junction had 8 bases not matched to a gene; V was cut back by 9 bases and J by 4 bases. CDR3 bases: TGTGCCAGTCGGGGAAACAGGGGCTATGGCTACACCTTC. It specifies CASRGNRGYGYTF.

The CDR3 reads CASSVDGTKNIQYF. CDR3 nucleotides: TGTGCCAGCAGTGTGGACGGCACCAAAAACATTCAGTACTTC. The chain joins TRBV6-5 to TRBJ2-4; D is uncertain. The CDR3 is 14 amino acids. The V gene's germline CDR1 is MNHEY and CDR2 SVGAGI. Trimming stripped 5 bases from V and 2 bases from J, with 10 bases between.